This T cell receptor beta chain emerged from a study of T cell responses to AZD1222 COVID-19 vaccine. Here immunoSEQ multiplex PCR was the method, and the copy in TCRdb shows in-frame clones only, minus some. The profile shows 45,000 to 55,000 clones, under 85% of them singletons. Study-level findings and limits: In a largely white British group with more females than males, clonal diversity was possibly underestimated. Researchers report vaccine-associated CD4 TCRs spanning spike, with dominance at 160-218 and 743-854. Repertoire sampling was restricted to post-peak T cell response timepoints.

In the case of this clone: Its antigen is not known.

CDR1 and CDR2 (germline): SEHNR, FQNEAQ (reference sequence). Deletions cut 3 bases from V and 10 bases from J, with 10 bases between. The CDR3 length is 12 residues. This TCR came from an adult in good health. The V gene is TRBV7-9, the J gene TRBJ2-1; D remains ambiguous. The specimen was peripheral blood, collected on day 0 of MenACWY control vaccination. In DNA form, the CDR3 reads TGTGCCAGCAGCTTTAGACTCCTGGAGCAGTTCTTC. This encodes CASSFRLLEQFF. The whole variable domain, filled in from reference TRBV7-9 and TRBJ2-1, reads DTGVSQNPRHKITKRGQNVTFRCDPISEHNRLYWYRQTLGQGPEFLTYFQNEAQLEKSRLLSDRFSAERPKGSFSTLEIQRTEQGDSAMYLCASSFRLLEQFFGPGTRLTVL.